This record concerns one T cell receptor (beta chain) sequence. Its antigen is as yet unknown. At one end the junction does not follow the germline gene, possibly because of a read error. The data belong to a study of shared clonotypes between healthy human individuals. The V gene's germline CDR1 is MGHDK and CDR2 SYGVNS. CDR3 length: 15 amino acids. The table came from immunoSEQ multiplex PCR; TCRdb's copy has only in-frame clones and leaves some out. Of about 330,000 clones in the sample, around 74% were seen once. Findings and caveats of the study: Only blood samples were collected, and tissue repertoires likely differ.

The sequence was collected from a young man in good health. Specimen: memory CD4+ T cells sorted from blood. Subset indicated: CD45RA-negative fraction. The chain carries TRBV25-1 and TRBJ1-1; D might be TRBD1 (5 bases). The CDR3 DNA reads TGTGCCAGCAGTGAATTCAGGGACCCGAACGCTGAAGCTTTCTTT. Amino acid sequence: CASSEFRDPNAEAFF.